Following are 28 T cell receptor beta chains from one sample sequenced in a study of patients and donors after allogeneic stem cell transplantation. TCRdb passed the RT-PCR reads through MiXCR, listing each CDR3 protein once. The table includes around 240,000 distinct CDR3 sequences, about 14% detected once. The sample was blood, either unsorted or a sorted T cell fraction (not recorded which). The receptors stem from a human donor who was either an allogeneic HSCT recipient or a stem cell or donor lymphocyte infusion donor (not recorded which). It is not recorded whose cells these are; they may come from a transplant donor.

This clonotype was detected only a few times. This chain joins TRBV7-2 and TRBJ2-1, with no clear D. Germline lookup yields CDR1 SGHTA and CDR2 FQGNSA. V was pared by 0 bases and J by 10 bases, with 10 bases between. The CDR3 is made up of 13 amino acids. This chain's CDR3 is CASSLARDMEQFF. CDR3 nucleotide sequence: TGTGCCAGCAGCTTAGCGAGAGATATGGAGCAGTTCTTC.

The chain combines TRBV4-3 with TRBJ2-2; the D gene is possibly TRBD1 (6 bases). The CDR3 extends over 16 amino acids. Between the trimmed V and J ends, which lost 1 base and 4 bases, there was a span of 13 bases. CDR1 is LGHNA, CDR2 YSLEER, per germline. The CDR3 loop is CASSQAPQGSTGELFF. The DNA of the CDR3 is TGCGCCAGCAGCCAAGCCCCGCAGGGGAGCACCGGGGAGCTGTTTTTT.

This clonotype has just a few counts. V usage is TRBV7-9 and J usage is TRBJ1-5, with TRBD1 matching over 10 bases. Trimming removed 3 bases from V and 4 bases from J; junction bases left unmatched: 3. Germline CDR1 is SEHNR and CDR2 is FQNEAQ (reference sequence). This CDR3 comprises 15 residues. CDR3 sequence: CASSFMGQGNQPQHF. The CDR3 coding sequence is TGTGCCAGCAGCTTCATGGGACAGGGGAATCAGCCCCAGCATTTT.

This chain uses TRBV5-1 with TRBJ2-1; the match to TRBD2 covers 11 bases. There are 15 residues in the CDR3. V lost 0 bases, J lost 10 bases, and 6 bases stayed unmatched. Germline V gene lookup returns CDR1 SGHRS and CDR2 YFSETQ. The CDR3: CASSLALAGGREQFF. The CDR3, as DNA: TGCGCCAGCAGCTTGGCCCTAGCGGGGGGCAGGGAGCAGTTCTTC.

This clonotype was seen repeatedly, ten times or more. The V and J genes are TRBV4-3 and TRBJ1-6; weak D call: TRBD1 (5 bases). The germline CDR1 and CDR2 sequences are LGHNA and YSLEER. V was cut by 4 bases and J by 10 bases, with 17 bases left in between. The CDR3 totals 15 residues. CDR3 nucleotide sequence: TGCGCCAGCAGCCCCCTTTGGGGCGTGGGGTCACCCCTCCACTTT. Encoded protein: CASSPLWGVGSPLHF.

This clonotype was found many times. This sequence joins TRBV18 and TRBJ2-3; 8 positions match TRBD1. The CDR3 loop spans 18 amino acids. Germline-derived CDR1 and CDR2 are KGHSH and LQKENI. V trimming: 3 bases; J trimming: 1 base; junction bases outside the gene matches: 12. CDR3 sequence (DNA): TGTGCCAGCTCACCGCGACAGGGGACGAAATACCGCACAGATACGCAGTATTTT. The encoded protein is CASSPRQGTKYRTDTQYF.

The chain joins TRBV30 to TRBJ1-2, with TRBD1 identical over 7 bases. The CDR3 has 13 residues. Germline assignment: CDR1 GTSNPN and CDR2 SVGIG (reference sequence). J gave up 6 bases and V 4 bases, and 8 bases lay outside the gene matches. CDR3 sequence reads: CAWNRQGEDGYTF. CDR3 nucleotide sequence: TGTGCCTGGAACAGACAGGGTGAGGATGGCTACACCTTC. The variable domain in full, completed from reference TRBV30 and TRBJ1-2, reads SQTIHQWPATLVQPVGSPLSLECTVEGTSNPNLYWYRQAAGRGLQLLFYSVGIGQISSEVPQNLSASRPQDRQFILSSKKLLLSDSGFYLCAWNRQGEDGYTFGSGTRLTVV.

This clonotype has a handful of counts. The J gene is TRBJ2-1, the V gene TRBV11-3, with D unresolved. The CDR3 extends over 14 amino acids. From germline, CDR1 is SGHNT and CDR2 YENEEA. Trimming shortened V by 1 base and J by 4 bases, and 8 bases separated the two germline ends. The CDR3 loop reads CASSLVRYYNEQFF. Written as DNA, the CDR3 is TGTGCCAGCAGCTTAGTAAGGTATTACAATGAGCAGTTCTTC.

Many counts were recorded for this clonotype. The chain has TRBV3-1 and TRBJ2-3; D is undetermined. Trimming stripped 2 bases from V and 4 bases from J, with 13 bases between. CDR3 length: 15 amino acids. The germline V gene encodes CDR1 LGHDT and CDR2 YNNKEL (reference sequence). CDR3 bases: TGTGCCAGCAGCCAATTTAGCAGAGGTGCAGATACGCAGTATTTT. Its translation is CASSQFSRGADTQYF.

The chain employs TRBV6-1 and TRBJ2-1; 9 positions match TRBD2. Germline V lookup: CDR1 MNHNS, CDR2 SASEGT. This CDR3 spans 14 amino acids. After removal of 1 base from V and 9 bases from J, the junction contained 4 bases not matched to a gene. CDR3 region: CASSEGGGGVEQFF. Written as DNA, the CDR3 is TGTGCCAGCAGTGAAGGCGGCGGGGGGGTTGAGCAGTTCTTC.

The chain combines TRBV9 with TRBJ2-6, with 7 bases identical to TRBD1. Germline CDR1 and CDR2: SGDLS and YYNGEE. V gave up 4 bases and J gave up 0 bases; unmatched junction bases: 10. CDR3 size: 18 residues. CDR3 sequence reads: CASSITGTANSGANVLTF. CDR3 sequence (DNA): TGTGCCAGCAGCATTACCGGGACAGCAAACTCTGGGGCCAACGTCCTGACTTTC. Variable domain in full (rest from reference TRBV9 and TRBJ2-6): DSGVTQTPKHLITATGQRVTLRCSPRSGDLSVYWYQQSLDQGLQFLIQYYNGEERAKGNILERFSAQQFPDLHSELNLSSLELGDSALYFCASSITGTANSGANVLTFGAGSRLTVL.

The chain has TRBV10-3 and TRBJ2-3; 10 nucleotides match TRBD2. In germline, CDR1 is ENHRY, CDR2 SYGVKD. Germline trimming cut 7 bases from V and 1 base from J; bases unmatched to any gene: 5. This CDR3 is 15 amino acids long. The CDR3 reads CAIKGGTSGTDTQYF. CDR3 DNA: TGTGCCATCAAGGGAGGGACTAGCGGCACAGATACGCAGTATTTT.

J is TRBJ2-1 and V is TRBV6-4; 9 positions match TRBD1. CDR3 size: 14 residues. Germline V gene data show CDR1 as MRHNA and CDR2 as SNTAGT. With V trimmed by 4 bases and J by 9 bases, 7 bases remained unmatched. In DNA, the CDR3 is TGTGCCAGCAGTGTGTTACAGGGGGCAGCTGAGCAGTTCTTC. Its protein is CASSVLQGAAEQFF.

The gene calls are TRBV20-1 and TRBJ1-2; D not resolved. Germline CDR1 reads DFQATT; CDR2 reads SNEGSKA (reference sequence). The V end was cut by 2 bases, the J end by 10 bases, with 14 bases between. The CDR3 runs to 12 residues. This chain's CDR3 is CSARTPQGIYTF. The CDR3, as DNA: TGCAGTGCTAGAACCCCTCAAGGGATCTACACCTTC.

The chain links TRBV10-3 to TRBJ1-6, with a possible D match to TRBD1 (6 bases). Trimming stripped 3 bases from V and 9 bases from J, with 15 bases between. The CDR3 contains 15 residues. From germline, CDR1 is ENHRY and CDR2 SYGVKD. The CDR3 nucleotides are TGTGCCATCAGTGACAACGAAGGGGGTGGTTCACCCCTCCACTTT. Translation gives CAISDNEGGGSPLHF.

This clonotype was counted between two and nine times. V and J are TRBV11-1 and TRBJ2-6; TRBD1 matches 8 bases. Germline CDR1 reads SGHAT; CDR2 reads FQDESV (reference sequence). This CDR3 is built from 17 residues. Trimming at V came to 3 bases and at J to 0 bases, leaving 4 bases not matched to a gene. CDR3 sequence (DNA): TGTGCCAGCAGCTTCTACAGGGGGTCCTCTGGGGCCAACGTCCTGACTTTC. Its translation: CASSFYRGSSGANVLTF.

The chain recombines TRBV10-3 with TRBJ1-2; 8 nucleotides agree with TRBD1. V shed 2 bases, J shed 13 bases, and the junction held 9 bases outside the gene matches. In germline, CDR1 is ENHRY, CDR2 SYGVKD. This CDR3 is built from 13 residues. CDR3 nucleotides: TGTGCCATCAGTGAGCGGGACAGGACTGGGGGCACCTTC. Its translation is CAISERDRTGGTF.

This chain joins TRBV7-2 and TRBJ1-1; 7 nucleotides align to TRBD1. CDR1 and CDR2 from the germline V gene are SGHTA and FQGNSA. The CDR3 covers 15 residues. J gave up 4 bases and V 1 base, and 6 bases lay outside the gene matches. CDR3 loop: CASSLERGRITEAFF. CDR3 sequence (DNA): TGTGCCAGCAGCTTAGAGAGGGGGCGGATCACTGAAGCTTTCTTT.

V usage is TRBV6-1 and J usage is TRBJ1-5; no clear D gene. V lost 1 base, J lost 2 bases, and 6 bases lay in between. CDR3 size: 14 residues. The germline gives CDR1 MNHNS, CDR2 SASEGT. The chain's CDR3 is CASSEGLGNQPQHF. The DNA for the CDR3 is TGTGCCAGCAGTGAAGGGTTGGGCAATCAGCCCCAGCATTTT.

This clonotype has only a few counts. This sequence joins TRBV30 and TRBJ1-2, with a tentative D call TRBD1 (5 bases). CDR1 is GTSNPN, CDR2 SVGIG, per germline (reference sequence). The CDR3 is made up of 14 amino acids. V dropped 4 bases and J dropped 2 bases, with 14 bases sitting between them. CDR3 region: CAWTLRGANYGYTF. Written as DNA, the CDR3 is TGTGCCTGGACTCTGCGGGGCGCAAACTATGGCTACACCTTC.

This clonotype was detected only a few times. This chain uses TRBV11-3 with TRBJ2-3; D unresolved. The CDR3 has 13 residues. The V gene lost 3 bases and the J gene lost 4 bases, with 8 bases spanning the gap. The V gene's germline CDR1 is SGHNT and CDR2 YENEEA. The CDR3 DNA is TGTGCCAGCAGCTTGGGATCGGCAGATACGCAGTATTTT. It encodes CASSLGSADTQYF.

The chain carries TRBV11-2 and TRBJ2-2, with a weak D call TRBD1 (5 bases). V was cut by 2 bases and J by 0 bases, with 10 bases left in between. Germline loops: CDR1 SGHAT, CDR2 FQNNGV. The CDR3 runs to 16 residues. The CDR3 protein is CASSLNRGANTGELFF. The CDR3 DNA reads TGTGCCAGCAGCTTAAATAGGGGTGCGAACACCGGGGAGCTGTTTTTT.

This clonotype has just a few counts. The chain has TRBV27 and TRBJ2-2; D may be TRBD1 (5 bases). V shed 8 bases and J shed 0 bases, with 16 bases lying between them. CDR3 length equals 16 residues. Germline CDR1 reads MNHEY; CDR2 reads SMNVEV (reference sequence). This CDR3 is CASSNRPTANTGELFF. The CDR3 DNA sequence: TGTGCCAGCTCCAACAGGCCCACTGCGAACACCGGGGAGCTGTTTTTT.

This clonotype came up many times. This rearrangement joins TRBV4-3 to TRBJ2-1; D gene uncertain. V lost 0 bases, J lost 1 base, and 10 bases lay in between. The CDR3 is 16 residues long. Germline assignment: CDR1 LGHNA and CDR2 YSLEER. CDR3 residues: CASSQDPGMSYNEQFF. CDR3 nucleotides: TGCGCCAGCAGCCAAGATCCGGGTATGTCCTACAATGAGCAGTTCTTC.

This chain links TRBV11-2 with TRBJ2-1; TRBD2 agrees at 10 bases. The germline V gene has CDR1 SGHAT and CDR2 FQNNGV. Trimming removed 5 bases from V and 6 bases from J; junction bases left unmatched: 4. This CDR3 has 14 amino acids. The CDR3 region is CASSLSGGVNEQFF. The CDR3 bases are TGTGCCAGCAGCCTAAGCGGGGGGGTCAATGAGCAGTTCTTC.

This clonotype was found many times. The chain employs TRBV7-6 and TRBJ2-5, with TRBD1 matching 7 bases. Germline assignment: CDR1 SGHVS and CDR2 FNYEAQ. Trimming at V came to 5 bases and at J to 4 bases, leaving 16 bases not matched to a gene. The CDR3 runs to 17 residues. CDR3 protein: CASSPKYQKGGGETQYF. Here the CDR3 DNA reads TGTGCCAGCAGCCCCAAGTATCAAAAAGGGGGCGGAGAGACCCAGTACTTC.

Ten or more counts support this clonotype. The chain couples TRBV27 to TRBJ2-7; the D gene is possibly TRBD1 (6 bases). The CDR3 has 14 residues. V shed 6 bases and J shed 3 bases, with 15 bases lying between them. Per germline, CDR1 MNHEY and CDR2 SMNVEV (reference sequence). For the CDR3, the DNA is TGTGCCAGCAGGACACAGGGTGTCGGCTACGAGCAGTACTTC. Translation: CASRTQGVGYEQYF.

Ten or more counts support this clonotype. The genes are TRBV29-1 and TRBJ2-5; 8 bases agree with TRBD1. V lost 7 bases to trimming and J lost 4 bases; unmatched junction nucleotides: 5. This CDR3 has 12 residues. Germline CDR1 reads SQVTM; CDR2 reads ANQGSEA. The CDR3 DNA sequence: TGCAGCGGCGGACAGGGAGGAGAGACCCAGTACTTC. Translating gives CSGGQGGETQYF.